One and the same sample provided the 27 T cell receptor beta chains below, sequenced in a study of identical twins. TCRdb re-analysed the 5' RACE reads in MiXCR, keeping a single row per CDR3 protein. Of 450,000 or so distinct CDR3 sequences listed, about 14% are singletons. This same sample was also taken into another study, of yellow fever vaccine responses in identical twins.

Sequencing input: CD4+ T cells sorted from blood. Source of these receptors: a woman between 18 and 30 years old in good health.

V usage is TRBV25-1 and J usage is TRBJ1-1, with D possibly TRBD1 on 6 matching bases. This CDR3 is 15 amino acids long. Germline V gene sequence: CDR1 MGHDK, CDR2 SYGVNS. V lost 3 bases, J lost 0 bases, and 11 bases lay in between. The CDR3 DNA reads TGTGCCAGCAGTGACCCAGGGGAGGTGAACACTGAAGCTTTCTTT. Its translation is CASSDPGEVNTEAFF.

This clonotype was seen a few times. The V and J genes are TRBV18 and TRBJ2-5; D uncertain. Germline assignment: CDR1 KGHSH and CDR2 LQKENI. V was clipped by 6 bases and J by 3 bases, with 11 bases between them. The CDR3 spans 13 residues. Here the CDR3 reads CASSPLIEETQYF. The CDR3 region has the DNA TGTGCCAGCTCCCCCCTGATTGAAGAGACCCAGTACTTC.

This clonotype was observed many times. The chain carries TRBV6-2 or TRBV6-3 and TRBJ2-1; possible D gene TRBD2, 5 bases. Per the germline V gene, CDR1 is MNHEY and CDR2 is SVGEGT. V was pared by 4 bases and J by 6 bases, with 10 bases between. CDR3 length: 13 amino acids. In nucleotides, the CDR3 is TGTGCCAGCAGTTGGAACGGACTCAATGAGCAGTTCTTC. It specifies CASSWNGLNEQFF.

This sequence joins TRBV20-1 and TRBJ1-5; the D is unclear. CDR3 length: 14 amino acids. V lost 5 bases and J lost 1, with 12 bases in between. Germline V gene data show CDR1 as DFQATT and CDR2 as SNEGSKA (reference sequence). In nucleotides, the CDR3 is TGCAGTGCTCCTTCGGGTGGGAGCAATCAGCCCCAGCATTTT. It translates to CSAPSGGSNQPQHF.

J is TRBJ2-1 and V is TRBV7-2; 7 positions match TRBD2. The CDR3 is 16 residues long. The germline CDR1 and CDR2 sequences are SGHTA and FQGNSA. The V and J ends lost 5 bases and 9 bases, in that order; junction bases with no gene match: 16. In nucleotides, the CDR3 is TGTGCCAGCAGCCATCAGCTTGCCGCGGGAGACCCTGAGCAGTTCTTC. It encodes CASSHQLAAGDPEQFF.

The chain joins TRBV12-3 or TRBV12-4 to TRBJ2-3, with 9 positions matching TRBD2. The CDR3 is made up of 16 amino acids. Trimming cost V 3 bases and J 7 bases; bases outside gene matches: 11. CDR3 coding DNA: TGTGCCAGCAGTTTCTTACCCGGGACTAGCAGTCATACGCAGTATTTT. Its protein is CASSFLPGTSSHTQYF.

V usage is TRBV6-2 or TRBV6-3 and J usage is TRBJ2-1, with 7 bases that match TRBD2. The trim removed 8 bases at V and 5 bases at J, leaving 3 bases unmatched. This CDR3 contains 12 residues. Germline lookup yields CDR1 MNHEY and CDR2 SVGEGT. This chain's CDR3 is CASSSGHNEQFF. The CDR3 bases are TGTGCCAGCTCTAGCGGCCACAATGAGCAGTTCTTC.

Regarding this clonotype: One end of the junction does not line up with germline, which may come from a read error. The gene calls are TRBV24-1 and TRBJ2-1, with 9 bases aligning to TRBD2. This CDR3 has 17 amino acids. CDR1 is KGHDR, CDR2 SFDVKD, per germline. This chain's CDR3 is CATSDPSLGTSRNEQFF. The CDR3, as DNA: TGTGCTACCAGTGATCCTTCCCTCGGGACTAGCAGAAATGAGCAGTTCTTC.

The gene calls are TRBV11-1 and TRBJ2-5; D is ambiguous. The CDR3 is 13 amino acids. The germline V gene has CDR1 SGHAT and CDR2 FQDESV (reference sequence). Trimming left V 4 bases short and J 3 bases short, with 9 bases between. The CDR3, as DNA: TGTGCCAGCAGCTCGGACGGTGAAGAGACCCAGTACTTC. It translates to CASSSDGEETQYF.

This clonotype turned up a few times. This rearrangement joins TRBV13 to TRBJ2-3; TRBD2 agrees at 10 bases. CDR1 and CDR2 (germline): PRHDT, FYEKMQ (reference sequence). The trim removed 1 base at V and 6 bases at J, leaving 1 base unmatched. The CDR3 runs to 14 residues. CDR3 in DNA: TGTGCCAGCAGCTTAGAACTAGCGGGGGATACGCAGTATTTT. Translated: CASSLELAGDTQYF.

The chain recombines TRBV6-1 with TRBJ2-1; 7 bases match TRBD2. Per germline, CDR1 MNHNS and CDR2 SASEGT. This CDR3 spans 13 amino acids. The J segment lost 9 bases and the V segment lost 1 base, leaving 3 bases of the junction unmatched. Here the CDR3 reads CASSEVASGEQFF. CDR3 coding DNA: TGTGCCAGCAGTGAAGTAGCTAGCGGTGAGCAGTTCTTC.

This clonotype was found a few times. The chain combines TRBV5-6 with TRBJ2-4, with D possibly TRBD2 on 5 matching bases. CDR3 length: 13 amino acids. Germline V CDR1 and CDR2: SGHDT, YYEEEE. V was pared by 0 bases and J by 6 bases, with 7 bases between. The CDR3 sequence is CASSLDSVNIQYF. In DNA, the CDR3 is TGTGCCAGCAGCTTGGATAGCGTAAACATTCAGTACTTC. The full variable domain, with the rest looked up from reference TRBV5-6 and TRBJ2-4, is DAGVTQSPTHLIKTRGQQVTLRCSPKSGHDTVSWYQQALGQGPQFIFQYYEEEERQRGNFPDRFSGHQFPNYSSELNVNALLLGDSALYLCASSLDSVNIQYFGAGTRLSVL.

The rearrangement links TRBV14 to TRBJ2-7, with D hard to call. With 4 bases removed from V and 5 bases from J, the gap between germline ends came to 9 bases. CDR3 length equals 12 residues. Per the germline V gene, CDR1 is SGHDN and CDR2 is FVKESK. CDR3 in amino acids: CASSPRANEQYF. For the CDR3, the DNA is TGTGCCAGCAGCCCACGGGCGAACGAGCAGTACTTC.

V and J are TRBV18 and TRBJ2-1, with 7 bases identical to TRBD2. The CDR3 length is 16 residues. Per germline, CDR1 KGHSH and CDR2 LQKENI. The ends lost 0 bases at V and 2 bases at J; junction bases unmatched: 4. In DNA, the CDR3 is TGTGCCAGCTCACCACCAGCGGGGAAACCCTACAATGAGCAGTTCTTC. Amino acids: CASSPPAGKPYNEQFF.

The chain couples TRBV4-1 to TRBJ2-1; D tentatively fits TRBD1 or TRBD2 (6 bases each). The CDR3 runs to 16 residues. V was shortened by 4 bases and J by 0 bases, with 13 bases between the two germline ends. Germline CDR1 and CDR2: MGHRA and YSYEKL. CDR3 loop: CASSPRDTSSYNEQFF. The DNA for the CDR3 is TGCGCCAGCAGCCCGCGGGACACCAGCTCCTACAATGAGCAGTTCTTC.

This clonotype was seen a few times. V gene TRBV27 combines with J gene TRBJ1-6; 9 bases align to TRBD1. In germline, CDR1 is MNHEY, CDR2 SMNVEV (reference sequence). The CDR3 spans 15 residues. With 5 bases clipped from V and 10 bases from J, the junction kept 9 bases outside the gene matches. CDR3 coding DNA: TGTGCCAGCAGTCCGACAGGGGGTCTGGAATCACCCCTCCACTTT. It yields the protein CASSPTGGLESPLHF.

Ten or more counts support this clonotype. The rearrangement links TRBV29-1 to TRBJ2-3, with D perhaps TRBD1 or TRBD2 (6 bases each). Trimming took 3 bases from V and 4 from J, leaving 17 bases between them. Germline values: CDR1 SQVTM, CDR2 ANQGSEA. The CDR3 is made up of 15 amino acids. This chain's CDR3 is CSVEPRVGGPDTQYF. The DNA for the CDR3 is TGCAGCGTTGAGCCGAGGGTGGGGGGCCCAGATACGCAGTATTTT.

The chain is built from TRBV20-1 and TRBJ2-1, with D maybe TRBD2 (6 bases). V lost 0 bases and J 5 bases, leaving 14 bases between the germline ends. The CDR3 length is 15 residues. Germline values: CDR1 DFQATT, CDR2 SNEGSKA (reference sequence). Here the CDR3 DNA reads TGCAGTGCTAGAGATTGGGGAGGCCCAAACAATGAGCAGTTCTTC. Protein: CSARDWGGPNNEQFF.

This clonotype was detected ten times or more. V gene TRBV5-1 combines with J gene TRBJ2-3; TRBD2 agrees at 10 bases. The V gene's germline CDR1 is SGHRS and CDR2 YFSETQ. V shed 6 bases and J 5 bases; nucleotides not matched to a gene: 15. The CDR3 has 17 residues. The CDR3: CASTILPGAGGQDTQYF. CDR3 bases: TGCGCCAGCACCATCCTCCCTGGAGCGGGGGGGCAAGATACGCAGTATTTT.

This rearrangement joins TRBV7-2 to TRBJ2-2; no firm D call. Germline V gives CDR1 SGHTA, CDR2 FQGNSA. The germline V and J ends were trimmed by 5 bases and 7 bases, with 17 bases remaining between them. The CDR3 sequence is 15 residues long. CDR3 coding DNA: TGTGCCAGCAGCGTTAATTGGGTACTGGTCGGGGAGCTGTTTTTT. Translation gives CASSVNWVLVGELFF.

The V gene is TRBV10-3, the J gene TRBJ2-5; 7 bases map to TRBD1. Germline V gene lookup returns CDR1 ENHRY and CDR2 SYGVKD. J gave up 0 bases and V 4 bases, and 2 bases lay outside the gene matches. CDR3 length: 14 amino acids. The CDR3 sequence is CAISGDRDQETQYF. The DNA for the CDR3 is TGTGCCATCAGTGGGGACAGAGACCAAGAGACCCAGTACTTC.

This clonotype was counted only a few times. This sequence joins TRBV6-1 and TRBJ2-5; 9 nucleotides line up with TRBD1. V gave up 6 bases and J gave up 4 bases; unmatched junction bases: 6. The CDR3 loop spans 14 amino acids. The germline V gene has CDR1 MNHNS and CDR2 SASEGT. As DNA, the CDR3 is TGTGCCAGCAGGAGGGGACAGGGCGGAGAGACCCAGTACTTC. Amino acid sequence: CASRRGQGGETQYF.

This clonotype was detected a few times. The chain employs TRBV2 and TRBJ2-1; D may be TRBD1 (5 bases). CDR3 length: 15 residues. V lost 7 bases, J lost 6 bases, and 19 bases lay in between. The germline V gene has CDR1 SNHLY and CDR2 FYNNEI. The CDR3 reads CASKDRFIGINEQFF. In DNA, the CDR3 is TGTGCCAGCAAAGACAGATTCATCGGAATCAATGAGCAGTTCTTC. The whole variable domain, remainder taken from reference TRBV2 and TRBJ2-1, is EPEVTQTPSHQVTQMGQEVILRCVPISNHLYFYWYRQILGQKVEFLVSFYNNEISEKSEIFDDQFSVERPDGSNFTLKIRSTKLEDSAMYFCASKDRFIGINEQFFGPGTRLTVL.

This clonotype appeared a few times. This rearrangement joins TRBV27 to TRBJ1-2; TRBD1 might be the D (5 bases). Germline lookup yields CDR1 MNHEY and CDR2 SMNVEV (reference sequence). This CDR3 has 13 residues. V was trimmed by 4 bases and J by 7 bases, leaving 13 bases between them. The CDR3 coding sequence is TGTGCCAGCAGTTCGTGGGGCGGGACTGGCTACACCTTC. Protein product: CASSSWGGTGYTF.

This clonotype was counted a few times. The chain carries TRBV9 and TRBJ2-3; 8 bases match TRBD1. After removal of 0 bases from V and 4 bases from J, the junction contained 4 bases not matched to a gene. From germline, CDR1 is SGDLS and CDR2 YYNGEE. The CDR3 length is 15 residues. CDR3 region: CASSVGGTGPDTQYF. CDR3 DNA sequence: TGTGCCAGCAGCGTAGGAGGGACAGGCCCAGATACGCAGTATTTT. Based on the CDR3 plus reference TRBV9 and TRBJ2-3, the full variable domain is DSGVTQTPKHLITATGQRVTLRCSPRSGDLSVYWYQQSLDQGLQFLIQYYNGEERAKGNILERFSAQQFPDLHSELNLSSLELGDSALYFCASSVGGTGPDTQYFGPGTRLTVL.

The genes are TRBV15 and TRBJ2-3; D is undetermined. Deletions cut 1 base from V and 1 base from J, with 12 bases between. The CDR3 extends over 16 amino acids. Per the germline V gene, CDR1 is LNHNV and CDR2 is YYDKDF (reference sequence). CDR3 loop: CATSRVGLARTDTQYF. The CDR3 coding sequence is TGTGCCACCAGCAGAGTCGGGTTAGCCCGCACAGATACGCAGTATTTT.

A few counts support this clonotype. The chain uses TRBV27 and TRBJ1-1, with a possible D match to TRBD1 (5 bases). The CDR3 totals 13 residues. V was pared by 8 bases and J by 0 bases, with 10 bases between. Germline loops: CDR1 MNHEY, CDR2 SMNVEV (reference sequence). CDR3 amino acids: CASGDSLNTEAFF. The CDR3 DNA reads TGTGCCAGCGGCGACAGCCTGAACACTGAAGCTTTCTTT.